This paragraph reports one T cell receptor beta chain. A read error may be the cause here, since a much bigger clone is one base away. The sample belongs to a study of T cells after yellow fever vaccination. A single record per CDR3 protein comes from TCRdb applying MiXCR to the 5' RACE reads. This sample carries approximately 160,000 distinct CDR3 sequences, 5.5% to 8% of them seen once, and the ten largest clones take just under 3%. The TCR comes from a young man who received the YFV17D yellow fever vaccine. The sample consisted of CD4+ T cells sorted from PBMCs, taken on the day of the first yellow fever vaccination.

The CDR3 is CASSQRLAGIGELFF. CDR3 bases: TGTGCCAGCAGTCAAAGACTAGCGGGGATCGGGGAGCTGTTTTTT. This chain connects TRBV12-3 or TRBV12-4 to TRBJ2-2; TRBD2 matches 11 bases. The CDR3 has 15 amino acids. V gave up 5 bases and J gave up 7 bases; unmatched junction bases: 6.